Included here is one TCR beta chain sequence, with context. This CDR3 region has 15 residues. V shed 2 bases and J shed 6 bases, with 14 bases lying between them. These data originate in a study of CD8 T cells in Susac syndrome. RNA totalling about 0.45 to 1 ug underwent reverse transcription with random hexamers. Amplification of TCR beta CDR3 by immunoSEQ multiplex PCR spanned 54 Vbeta and 13 Jbeta. TCRdb re-analysed the immunoSEQ multiplex PCR reads in MiXCR, keeping a single row per CDR3 protein. The table lists approximately 110,000 distinct CDR3 sequences, about 95% of them singletons. Negative isolation yielded CD8+ and CD4+ T cells; FACS enriched TEMRA cells.

This rearrangement joins TRBV23-1 to TRBJ2-1; a weak D match, TRBD2 (6 bases). TRBV23-1 is labeled an ORF, and its function is uncertain. The sequence came from a human donor in good health. The source material was CD4+ T cells from PBMCs. The CDR3 bases are TGCGCCAGCAGTCAAGCTAGAGGGACTTTCAATGAGCAGTTCTTC. It specifies CASSQARGTFNEQFF.